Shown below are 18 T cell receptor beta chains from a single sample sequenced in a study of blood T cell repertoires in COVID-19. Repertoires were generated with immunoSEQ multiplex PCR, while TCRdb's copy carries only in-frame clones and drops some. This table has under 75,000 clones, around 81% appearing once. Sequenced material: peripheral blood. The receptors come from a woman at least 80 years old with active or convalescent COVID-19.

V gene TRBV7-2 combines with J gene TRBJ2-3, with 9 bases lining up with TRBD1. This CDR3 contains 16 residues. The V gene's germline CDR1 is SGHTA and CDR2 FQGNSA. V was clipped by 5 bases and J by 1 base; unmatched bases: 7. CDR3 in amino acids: CASSPPGTGRTDTQYF. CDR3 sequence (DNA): TGTGCCAGCAGCCCCCCCGGGACAGGGCGCACAGATACGCAGTATTTT.

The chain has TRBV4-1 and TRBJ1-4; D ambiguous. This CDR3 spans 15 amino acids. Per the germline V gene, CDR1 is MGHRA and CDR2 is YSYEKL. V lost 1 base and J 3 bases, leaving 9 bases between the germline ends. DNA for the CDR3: TGCGCCAGCAGCCAAGTCAGTGGGCCTAATGAAAAACTGTTTTTT. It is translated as CASSQVSGPNEKLFF.

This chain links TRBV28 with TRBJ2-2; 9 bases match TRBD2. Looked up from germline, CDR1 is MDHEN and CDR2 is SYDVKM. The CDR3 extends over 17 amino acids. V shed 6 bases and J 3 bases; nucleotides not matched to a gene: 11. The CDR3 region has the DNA TGTGCCAGCAGCACAGGTAGCGGGGGAGTATACACCGGGGAGCTGTTTTTT. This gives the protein CASSTGSGGVYTGELFF.

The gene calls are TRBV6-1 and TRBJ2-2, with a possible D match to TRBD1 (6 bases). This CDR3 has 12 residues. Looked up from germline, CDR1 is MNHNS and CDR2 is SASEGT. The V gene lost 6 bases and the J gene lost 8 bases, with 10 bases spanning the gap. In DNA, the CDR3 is TGTGCCAGCAGGAACAGGGTAGGGGAGCTGTTTTTT. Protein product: CASRNRVGELFF.

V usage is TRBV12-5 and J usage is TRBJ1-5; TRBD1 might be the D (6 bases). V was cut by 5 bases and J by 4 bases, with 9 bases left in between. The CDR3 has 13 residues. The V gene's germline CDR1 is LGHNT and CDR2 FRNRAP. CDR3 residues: CASGPGTNQPQHF. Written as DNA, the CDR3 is TGTGCTAGTGGTCCCGGGACAAATCAGCCCCAGCATTTT. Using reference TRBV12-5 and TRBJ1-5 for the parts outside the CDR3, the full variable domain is DARVTQTPRHKVTEMGQEVTMRCQPILGHNTVFWYRQTMMQGLELLAYFRNRAPLDDSGMPKDRFSAEMPDATLATLKIQPSEPRDSAVYFCASGPGTNQPQHFGDGTRLSIL.

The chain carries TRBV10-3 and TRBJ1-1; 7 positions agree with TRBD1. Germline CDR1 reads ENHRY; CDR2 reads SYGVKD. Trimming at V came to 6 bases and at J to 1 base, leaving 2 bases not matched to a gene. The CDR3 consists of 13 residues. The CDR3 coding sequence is TGTGCCATCAGCAGACAGGGGAACACTGAAGCTTTCTTT. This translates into CAISRQGNTEAFF.

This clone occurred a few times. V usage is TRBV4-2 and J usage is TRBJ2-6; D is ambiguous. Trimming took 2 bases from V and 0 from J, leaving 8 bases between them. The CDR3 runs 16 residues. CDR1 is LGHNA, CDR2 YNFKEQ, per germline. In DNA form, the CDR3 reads TGTGCCAGCAGCCAAAAACTCGACTCTGGGGCCAACGTCCTGACTTTC. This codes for CASSQKLDSGANVLTF.

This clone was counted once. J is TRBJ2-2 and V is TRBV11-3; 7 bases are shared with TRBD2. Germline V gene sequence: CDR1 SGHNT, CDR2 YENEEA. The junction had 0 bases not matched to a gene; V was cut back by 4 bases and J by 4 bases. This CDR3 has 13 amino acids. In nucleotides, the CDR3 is TGTGCCAGCAGCTCGGGGGGCACCGGGGAGCTGTTTTTT. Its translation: CASSSGGTGELFF.

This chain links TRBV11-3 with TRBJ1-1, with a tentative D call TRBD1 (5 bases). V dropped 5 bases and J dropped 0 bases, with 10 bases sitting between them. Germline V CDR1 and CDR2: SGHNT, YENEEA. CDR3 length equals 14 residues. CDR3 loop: CASSPRGLNTEAFF. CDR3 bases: TGTGCCAGCAGCCCGCGGGGGTTGAACACTGAAGCTTTCTTT.

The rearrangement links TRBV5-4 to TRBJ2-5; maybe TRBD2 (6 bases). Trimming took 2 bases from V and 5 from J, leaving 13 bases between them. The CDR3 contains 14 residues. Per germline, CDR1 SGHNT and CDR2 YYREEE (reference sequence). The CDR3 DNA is TGTGCCAGCAGCTTTGGCGGGGTGGAGGAGACCCAGTACTTC. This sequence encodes CASSFGGVEETQYF.

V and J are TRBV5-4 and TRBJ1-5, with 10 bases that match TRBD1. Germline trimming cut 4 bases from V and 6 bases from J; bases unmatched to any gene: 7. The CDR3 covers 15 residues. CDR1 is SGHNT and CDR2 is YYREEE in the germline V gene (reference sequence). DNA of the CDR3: TGTGCCAGCAGCCTCGACAGGGGGCAAAGTCAGCCCCAGCATTTT. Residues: CASSLDRGQSQPQHF. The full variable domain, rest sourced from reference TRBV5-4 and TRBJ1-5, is ETGVTQSPTHLIKTRGQQVTLRCSSQSGHNTVSWYQQALGQGPQFIFQYYREEENGRGNFPPRFSGLQFPNYSSELNVNALELDDSALYLCASSLDRGQSQPQHFGDGTRLSIL.

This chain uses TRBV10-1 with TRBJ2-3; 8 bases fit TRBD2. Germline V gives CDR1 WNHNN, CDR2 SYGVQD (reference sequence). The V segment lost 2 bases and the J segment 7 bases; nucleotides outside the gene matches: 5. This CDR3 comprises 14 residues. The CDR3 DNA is TGCGCCAGCAGTGAGGCACTAGCGGTCAATACGCAGTATTTT. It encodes CASSEALAVNTQYF.

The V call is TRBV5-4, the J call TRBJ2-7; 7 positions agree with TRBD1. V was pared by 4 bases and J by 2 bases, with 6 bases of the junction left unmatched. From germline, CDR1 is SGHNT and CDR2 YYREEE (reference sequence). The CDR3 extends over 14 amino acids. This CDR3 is CASSPSTGPYEQYF. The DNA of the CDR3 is TGTGCCAGCAGCCCGTCGACAGGGCCCTACGAGCAGTACTTC. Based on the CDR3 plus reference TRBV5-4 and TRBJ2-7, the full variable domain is ETGVTQSPTHLIKTRGQQVTLRCSSQSGHNTVSWYQQALGQGPQFIFQYYREEENGRGNFPPRFSGLQFPNYSSELNVNALELDDSALYLCASSPSTGPYEQYFGPGTRLTVT.

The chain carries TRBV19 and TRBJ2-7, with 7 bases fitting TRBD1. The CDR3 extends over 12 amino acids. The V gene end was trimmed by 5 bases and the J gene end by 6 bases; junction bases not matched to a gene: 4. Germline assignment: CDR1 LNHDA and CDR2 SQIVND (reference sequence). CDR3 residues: CASSDRVGEQYF. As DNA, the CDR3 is TGTGCCAGTAGTGACAGGGTAGGCGAGCAGTACTTC.

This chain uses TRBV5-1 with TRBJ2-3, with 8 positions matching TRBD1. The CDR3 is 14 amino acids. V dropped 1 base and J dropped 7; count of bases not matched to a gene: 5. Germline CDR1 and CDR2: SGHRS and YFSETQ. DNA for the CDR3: TGCGCCAGCAGCTTGTCAGGGGGCGCGAATACGCAGTATTTT. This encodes CASSLSGGANTQYF.

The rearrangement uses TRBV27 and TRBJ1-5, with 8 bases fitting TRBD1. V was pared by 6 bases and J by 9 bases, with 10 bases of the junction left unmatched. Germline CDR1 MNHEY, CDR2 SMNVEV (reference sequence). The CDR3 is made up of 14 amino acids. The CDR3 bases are TGTGCCAGCAGAAAGACAGGGGTGGGTGGGCCCCAGCATTTT. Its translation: CASRKTGVGGPQHF.

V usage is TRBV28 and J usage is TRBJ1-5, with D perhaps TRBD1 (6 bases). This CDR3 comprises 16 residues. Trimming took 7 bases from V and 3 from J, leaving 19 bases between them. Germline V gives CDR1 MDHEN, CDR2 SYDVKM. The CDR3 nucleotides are TGTGCCAGCAAGGGGGTAGGGACACTTAACAATCAGCCCCAGCATTTT. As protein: CASKGVGTLNNQPQHF.

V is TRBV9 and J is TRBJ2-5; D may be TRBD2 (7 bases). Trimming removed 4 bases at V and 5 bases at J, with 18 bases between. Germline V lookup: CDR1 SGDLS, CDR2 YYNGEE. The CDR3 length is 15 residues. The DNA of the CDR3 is TGTGCCAGCAGCCCGAGGGGGGGGGCACGGGAGACCCAGTACTTC. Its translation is CASSPRGGARETQYF. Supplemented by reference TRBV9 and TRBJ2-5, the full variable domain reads DSGVTQTPKHLITATGQRVTLRCSPRSGDLSVYWYQQSLDQGLQFLIQYYNGEERAKGNILERFSAQQFPDLHSELNLSSLELGDSALYFCASSPRGGARETQYFGPGTRLLVL.